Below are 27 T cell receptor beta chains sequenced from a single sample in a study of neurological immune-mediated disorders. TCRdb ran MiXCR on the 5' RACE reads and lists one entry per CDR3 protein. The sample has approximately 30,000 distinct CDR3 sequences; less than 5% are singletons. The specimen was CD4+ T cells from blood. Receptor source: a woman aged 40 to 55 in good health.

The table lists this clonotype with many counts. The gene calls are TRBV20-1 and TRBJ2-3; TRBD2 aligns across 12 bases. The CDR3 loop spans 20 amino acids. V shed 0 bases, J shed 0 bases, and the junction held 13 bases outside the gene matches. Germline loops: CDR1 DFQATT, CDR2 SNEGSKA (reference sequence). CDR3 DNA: TGCAGTGCTAGAGATGCCCTACTAGCGGGAGGATACCCTAGCACAGATACGCAGTATTTT. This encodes CSARDALLAGGYPSTDTQYF.

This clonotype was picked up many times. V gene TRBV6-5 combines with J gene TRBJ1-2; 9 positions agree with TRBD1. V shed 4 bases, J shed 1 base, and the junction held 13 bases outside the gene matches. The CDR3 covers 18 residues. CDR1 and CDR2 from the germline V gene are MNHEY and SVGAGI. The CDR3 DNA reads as TGTGCCAGCAGTTTGTCCAGGGCAGAGGGACAGGGTAACTATGGCTACACCTTC. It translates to CASSLSRAEGQGNYGYTF.

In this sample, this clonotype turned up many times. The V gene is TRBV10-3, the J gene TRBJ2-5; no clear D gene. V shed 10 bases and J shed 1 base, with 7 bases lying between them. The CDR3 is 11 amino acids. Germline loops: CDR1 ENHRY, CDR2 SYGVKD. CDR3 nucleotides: TGTGCCACCAAAGGCCAAGAGACCCAGTACTTC. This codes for CATKGQETQYF.

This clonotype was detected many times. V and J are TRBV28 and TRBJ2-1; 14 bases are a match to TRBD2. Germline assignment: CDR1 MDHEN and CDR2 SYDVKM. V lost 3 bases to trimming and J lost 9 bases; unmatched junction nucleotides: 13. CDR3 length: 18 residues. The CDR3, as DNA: TGTGCCAGCAGTTTGGGACTAGCGGGAGTCCCCTTTCTCGGTGAGCAGTTCTTC. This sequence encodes CASSLGLAGVPFLGEQFF.

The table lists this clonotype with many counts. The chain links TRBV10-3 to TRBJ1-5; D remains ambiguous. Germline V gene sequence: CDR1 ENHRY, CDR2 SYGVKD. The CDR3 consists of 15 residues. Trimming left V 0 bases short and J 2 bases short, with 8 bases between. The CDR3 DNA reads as TGTGCCATCAGTGAGTCGACGACCGGCAATCAGCCCCAGCATTTT. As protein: CAISESTTGNQPQHF.

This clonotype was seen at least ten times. Written as DNA, the CDR3 is TGTGCCAGCAGTTTTGAGGGCAGTGGCTACACCTTC. Amino acid sequence: CASSFEGSGYTF. This chain connects TRBV12-3 or TRBV12-4 to TRBJ1-2, with D uncertain. V was clipped by 3 bases and J by 7 bases, with 9 bases between them. This CDR3 spans 12 amino acids.

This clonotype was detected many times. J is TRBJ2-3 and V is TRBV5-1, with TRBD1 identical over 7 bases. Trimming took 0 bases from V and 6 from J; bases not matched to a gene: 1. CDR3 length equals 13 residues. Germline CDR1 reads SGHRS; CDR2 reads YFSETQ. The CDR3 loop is CASSLARGDTQYF. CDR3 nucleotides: TGCGCCAGCAGCTTGGCCAGGGGGGATACGCAGTATTTT.

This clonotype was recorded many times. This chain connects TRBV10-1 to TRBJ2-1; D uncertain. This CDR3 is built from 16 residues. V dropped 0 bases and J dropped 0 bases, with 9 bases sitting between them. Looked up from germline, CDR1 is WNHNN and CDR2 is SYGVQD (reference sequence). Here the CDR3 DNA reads TGCGCCAGCAGTGAGTCGAAGGCCAGCTCCTACAATGAGCAGTTCTTC. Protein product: CASSESKASSYNEQFF.

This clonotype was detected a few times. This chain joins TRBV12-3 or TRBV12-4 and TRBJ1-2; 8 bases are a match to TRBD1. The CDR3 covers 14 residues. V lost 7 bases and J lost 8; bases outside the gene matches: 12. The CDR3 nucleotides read TGTGCCAGCACCTTCTCACAGGGGGTAAGGGGCTACACCTTC. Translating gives CASTFSQGVRGYTF.

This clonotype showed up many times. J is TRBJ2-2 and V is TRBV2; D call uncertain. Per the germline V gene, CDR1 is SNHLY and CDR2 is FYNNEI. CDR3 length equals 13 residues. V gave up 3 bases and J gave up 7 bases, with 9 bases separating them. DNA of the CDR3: TGTGCCAGCAGTGAGGATGGGATCGGGGAGCTGTTTTTT. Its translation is CASSEDGIGELFF.

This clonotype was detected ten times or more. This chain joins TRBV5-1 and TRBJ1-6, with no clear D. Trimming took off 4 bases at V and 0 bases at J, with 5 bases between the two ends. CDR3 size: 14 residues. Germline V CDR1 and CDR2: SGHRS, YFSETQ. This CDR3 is CASSTSSYNSPLHF. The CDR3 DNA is TGCGCCAGCAGCACGAGCTCCTATAATTCACCCCTCCACTTT.

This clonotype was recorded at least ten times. The DNA for the CDR3 is TGCGCCAGCAGCTTGGCACCAGGGGTGACTGAAGCTTTCTTT. This codes for CASSLAPGVTEAFF. The gene calls are TRBV5-1 and TRBJ1-1; D is perhaps TRBD1 (6 bases). The ends were cut back, 0 bases at V and 5 bases at J, with 11 bases in the middle. CDR3 size: 14 residues. The V gene's germline CDR1 is SGHRS and CDR2 YFSETQ.

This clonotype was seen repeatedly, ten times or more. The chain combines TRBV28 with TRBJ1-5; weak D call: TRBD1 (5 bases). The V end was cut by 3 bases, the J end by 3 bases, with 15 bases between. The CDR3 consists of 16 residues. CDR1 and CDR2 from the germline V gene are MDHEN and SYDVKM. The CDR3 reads CASSFSRDVLNQPQHF. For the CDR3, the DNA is TGTGCCAGCAGTTTCTCCCGGGACGTGCTCAATCAGCCCCAGCATTTT.

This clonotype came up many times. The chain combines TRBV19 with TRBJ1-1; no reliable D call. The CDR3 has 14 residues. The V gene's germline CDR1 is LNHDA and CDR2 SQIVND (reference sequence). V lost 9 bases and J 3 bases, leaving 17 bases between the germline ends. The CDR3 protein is CASPSVQQYTEAFF. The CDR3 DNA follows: TGTGCCAGCCCATCGGTCCAGCAATACACTGAAGCTTTCTTT.

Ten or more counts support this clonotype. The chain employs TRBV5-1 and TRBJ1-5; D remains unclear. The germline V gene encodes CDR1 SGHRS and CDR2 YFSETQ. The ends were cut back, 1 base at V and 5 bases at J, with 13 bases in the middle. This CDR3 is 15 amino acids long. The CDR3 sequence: CASSLRGSEDQPQHF. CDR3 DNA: TGCGCCAGCAGCTTGCGCGGGAGTGAGGATCAGCCCCAGCATTTT.

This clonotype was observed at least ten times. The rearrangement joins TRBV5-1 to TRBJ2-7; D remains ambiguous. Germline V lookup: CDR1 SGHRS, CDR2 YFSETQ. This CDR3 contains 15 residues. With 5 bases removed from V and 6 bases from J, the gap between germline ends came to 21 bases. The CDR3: CASSGEEYAVGEQYF. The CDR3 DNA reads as TGCGCCAGCAGTGGGGAAGAGTACGCGGTAGGCGAGCAGTACTTC.

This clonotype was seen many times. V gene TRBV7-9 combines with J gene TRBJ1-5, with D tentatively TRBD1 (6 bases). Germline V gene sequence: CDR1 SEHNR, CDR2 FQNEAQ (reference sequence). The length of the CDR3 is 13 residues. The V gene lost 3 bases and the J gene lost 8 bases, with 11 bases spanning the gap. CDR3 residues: CASSLGGLEPQHF. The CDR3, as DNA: TGTGCCAGCAGCTTGGGGGGGCTGGAGCCCCAGCATTTT.

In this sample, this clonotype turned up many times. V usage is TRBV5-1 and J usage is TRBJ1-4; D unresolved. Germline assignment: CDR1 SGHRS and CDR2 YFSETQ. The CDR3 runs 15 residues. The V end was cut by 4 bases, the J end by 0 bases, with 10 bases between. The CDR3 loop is CASSRQVATNEKLFF. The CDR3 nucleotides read TGCGCCAGCAGCCGACAAGTTGCAACTAATGAAAAACTGTTTTTT.

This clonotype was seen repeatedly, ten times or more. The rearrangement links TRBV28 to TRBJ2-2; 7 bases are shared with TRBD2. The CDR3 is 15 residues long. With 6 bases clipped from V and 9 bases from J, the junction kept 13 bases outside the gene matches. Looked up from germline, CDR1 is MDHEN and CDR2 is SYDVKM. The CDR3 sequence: CASSLLSGHLRELFF. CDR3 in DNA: TGTGCCAGCAGCCTTCTTAGCGGGCATCTCCGGGAGCTGTTTTTT.

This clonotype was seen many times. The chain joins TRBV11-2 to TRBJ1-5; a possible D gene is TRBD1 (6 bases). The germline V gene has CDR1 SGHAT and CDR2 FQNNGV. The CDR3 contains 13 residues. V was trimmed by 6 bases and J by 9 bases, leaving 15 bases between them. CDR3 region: CASSKGVGGPQHF. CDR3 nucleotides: TGTGCCAGCAGTAAGGGGGTGGGTGGGCCCCAGCATTTT.

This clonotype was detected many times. CDR3 bases: TGTGCCAGCAGCTTAACAGGGGCACTAGCGGGAGTGTCCCCCTACGAGCAGTACTTC. Protein product: CASSLTGALAGVSPYEQYF. This sequence joins TRBV5-6 and TRBJ2-7, with 11 positions matching TRBD2. J gave up 2 bases and V 2 bases, and 15 bases lay outside the gene matches. The V gene's germline CDR1 is SGHDT and CDR2 YYEEEE. The CDR3 is made up of 19 amino acids.

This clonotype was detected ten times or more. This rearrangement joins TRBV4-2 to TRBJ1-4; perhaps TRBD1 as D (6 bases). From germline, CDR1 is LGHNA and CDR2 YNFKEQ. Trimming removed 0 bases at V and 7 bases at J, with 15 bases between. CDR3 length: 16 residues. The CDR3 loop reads CASSQEGGGAGEKLFF. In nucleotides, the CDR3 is TGTGCCAGCAGCCAAGAAGGGGGGGGCGCAGGTGAAAAACTGTTTTTT.

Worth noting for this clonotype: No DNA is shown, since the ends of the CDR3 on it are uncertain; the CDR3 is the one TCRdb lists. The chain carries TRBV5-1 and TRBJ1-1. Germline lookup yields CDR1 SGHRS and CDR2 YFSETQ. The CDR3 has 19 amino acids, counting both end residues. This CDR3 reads CASSFYICSATSGSTEAFF.

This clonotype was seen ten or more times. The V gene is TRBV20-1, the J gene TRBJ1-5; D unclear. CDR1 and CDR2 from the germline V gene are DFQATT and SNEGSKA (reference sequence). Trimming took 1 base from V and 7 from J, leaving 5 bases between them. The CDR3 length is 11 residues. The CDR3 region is CSARVDQPQHF. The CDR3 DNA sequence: TGCAGTGCTAGAGTCGACCAGCCCCAGCATTTT.

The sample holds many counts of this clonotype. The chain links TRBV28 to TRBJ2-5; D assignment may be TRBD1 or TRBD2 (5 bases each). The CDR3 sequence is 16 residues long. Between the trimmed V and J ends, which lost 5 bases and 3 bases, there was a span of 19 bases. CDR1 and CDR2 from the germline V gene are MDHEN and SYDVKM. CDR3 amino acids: CASSGGGIGLEETQYF. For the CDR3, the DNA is TGTGCCAGCAGTGGTGGGGGTATCGGCCTAGAAGAGACCCAGTACTTC.

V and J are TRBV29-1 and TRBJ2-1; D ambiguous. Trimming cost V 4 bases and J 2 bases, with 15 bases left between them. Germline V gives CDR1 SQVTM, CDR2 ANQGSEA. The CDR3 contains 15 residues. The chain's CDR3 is CSVVGRTTAYNEQFF. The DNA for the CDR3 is TGCAGCGTTGTTGGGCGAACCACCGCCTACAATGAGCAGTTCTTC.

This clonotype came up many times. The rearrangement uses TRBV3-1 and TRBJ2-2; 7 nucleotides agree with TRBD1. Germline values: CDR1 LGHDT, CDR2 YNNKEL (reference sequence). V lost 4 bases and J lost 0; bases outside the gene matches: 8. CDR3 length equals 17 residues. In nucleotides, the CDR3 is TGTGCCAGCAGCCCAGGGGGTTCGGGGACGAACACCGGGGAGCTGTTTTTT. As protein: CASSPGGSGTNTGELFF. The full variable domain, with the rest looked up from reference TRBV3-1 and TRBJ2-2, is DTAVSQTPKYLVTQMGNDKSIKCEQNLGHDTMYWYKQDSKKFLKIMFSYNNKELIINETVPNRFSPKSPDKAHLNLHINSLELGDSAVYFCASSPGGSGTNTGELFFGEGSRLTVL.